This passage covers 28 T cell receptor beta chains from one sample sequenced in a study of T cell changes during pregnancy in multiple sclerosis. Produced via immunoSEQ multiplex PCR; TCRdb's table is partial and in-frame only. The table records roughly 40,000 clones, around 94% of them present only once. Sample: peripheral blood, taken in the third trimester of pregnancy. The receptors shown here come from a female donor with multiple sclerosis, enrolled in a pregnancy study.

The CDR3 sequence: CASSVTSGGAYPTQYF. CDR3 in DNA: TGTGCCAGCAGCGTGACTAGCGGGGGGGCCTATCCTACGCAGTATTTT. The chain employs TRBV9 and TRBJ2-3, with TRBD2 matching over 14 bases. J gave up 8 bases and V 2 bases, and 7 bases lay outside the gene matches. This CDR3 has 16 amino acids. Germline CDR1 SGDLS, CDR2 YYNGEE.

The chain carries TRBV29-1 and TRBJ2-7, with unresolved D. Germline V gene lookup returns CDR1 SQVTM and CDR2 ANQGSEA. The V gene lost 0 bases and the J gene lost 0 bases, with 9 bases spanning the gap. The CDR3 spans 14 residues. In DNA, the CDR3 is TGCAGCGTTGAAGATGGTACGAGCTCCTACGAGCAGTACTTC. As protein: CSVEDGTSSYEQYF.

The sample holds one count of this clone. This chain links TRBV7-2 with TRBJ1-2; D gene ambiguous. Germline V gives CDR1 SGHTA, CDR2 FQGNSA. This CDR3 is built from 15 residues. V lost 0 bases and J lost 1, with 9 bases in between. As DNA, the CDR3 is TGTGCCAGCAGCTTAGCGGGCCAGATTAACTATGGCTACACCTTC. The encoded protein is CASSLAGQINYGYTF.

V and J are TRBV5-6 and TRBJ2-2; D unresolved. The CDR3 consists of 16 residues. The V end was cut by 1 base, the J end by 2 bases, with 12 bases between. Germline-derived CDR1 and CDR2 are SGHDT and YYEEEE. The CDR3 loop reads CASSLFGLQNTGELFF. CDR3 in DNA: TGTGCCAGCAGCTTGTTTGGGCTTCAAAACACCGGGGAGCTGTTTTTT.

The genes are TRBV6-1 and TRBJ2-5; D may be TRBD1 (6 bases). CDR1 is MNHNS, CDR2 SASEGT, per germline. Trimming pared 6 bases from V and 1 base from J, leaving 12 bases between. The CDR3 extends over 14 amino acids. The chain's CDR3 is CASRPDSFQETQYF. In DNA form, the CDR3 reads TGTGCCAGCAGACCGGACAGCTTCCAAGAGACCCAGTACTTC.

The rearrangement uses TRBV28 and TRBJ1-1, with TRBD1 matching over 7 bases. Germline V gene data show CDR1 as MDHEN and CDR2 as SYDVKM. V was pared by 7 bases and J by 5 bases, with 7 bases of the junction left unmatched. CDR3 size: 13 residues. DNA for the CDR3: TGTGCCAGCACCGATGACAGGGTGACTGAAGCTTTCTTT. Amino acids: CASTDDRVTEAFF.

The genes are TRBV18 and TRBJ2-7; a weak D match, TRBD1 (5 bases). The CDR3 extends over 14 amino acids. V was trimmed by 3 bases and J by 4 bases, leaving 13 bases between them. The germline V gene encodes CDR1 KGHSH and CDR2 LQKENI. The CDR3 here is CASSPNPDIYEQYF. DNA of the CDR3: TGTGCCAGCTCACCCAACCCGGACATTTACGAGCAGTACTTC. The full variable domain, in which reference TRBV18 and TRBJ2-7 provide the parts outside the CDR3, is NAGVMQNPRHLVRRRGQEARLRCSPMKGHSHVYWYRQLPEEGLKFMVYLQKENIIDESGMPKERFSAEFPKEGPSILRIQQVVRGDSAAYFCASSPNPDIYEQYFGPGTRLTVT.

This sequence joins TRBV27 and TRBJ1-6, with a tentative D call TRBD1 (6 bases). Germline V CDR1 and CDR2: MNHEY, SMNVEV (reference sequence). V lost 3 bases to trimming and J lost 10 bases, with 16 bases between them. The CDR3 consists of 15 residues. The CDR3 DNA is TGTGCCAGCAGTTTCCGCGACAGGAGAGGCTCACCCCTCCACTTT. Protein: CASSFRDRRGSPLHF.

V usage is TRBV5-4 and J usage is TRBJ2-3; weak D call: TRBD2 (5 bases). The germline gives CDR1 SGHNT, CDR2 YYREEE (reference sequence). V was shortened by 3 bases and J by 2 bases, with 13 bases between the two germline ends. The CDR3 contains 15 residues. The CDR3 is CASSSGELYTDTQYF. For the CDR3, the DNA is TGTGCCAGCAGCTCCGGGGAACTATACACAGATACGCAGTATTTT.

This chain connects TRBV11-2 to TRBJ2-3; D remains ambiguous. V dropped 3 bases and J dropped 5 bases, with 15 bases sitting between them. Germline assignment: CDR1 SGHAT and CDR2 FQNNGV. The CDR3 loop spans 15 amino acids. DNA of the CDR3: TGTGCCAGCAGCTTGACCTTGGGTAGAGGAGATACGCAGTATTTT. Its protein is CASSLTLGRGDTQYF.

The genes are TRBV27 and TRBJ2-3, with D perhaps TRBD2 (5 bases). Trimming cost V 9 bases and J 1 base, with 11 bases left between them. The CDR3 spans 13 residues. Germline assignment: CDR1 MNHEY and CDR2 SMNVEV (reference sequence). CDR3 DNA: TGTGCCAGTAATAGCGATCGCACAGATACGCAGTATTTT. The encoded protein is CASNSDRTDTQYF.

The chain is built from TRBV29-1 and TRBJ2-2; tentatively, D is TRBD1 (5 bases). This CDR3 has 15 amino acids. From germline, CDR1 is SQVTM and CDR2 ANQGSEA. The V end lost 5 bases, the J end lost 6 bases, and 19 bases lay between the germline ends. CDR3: CSVSRQTLGAGELFF. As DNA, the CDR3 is TGCAGCGTTTCTCGACAGACCCTAGGGGCCGGGGAGCTGTTTTTT.

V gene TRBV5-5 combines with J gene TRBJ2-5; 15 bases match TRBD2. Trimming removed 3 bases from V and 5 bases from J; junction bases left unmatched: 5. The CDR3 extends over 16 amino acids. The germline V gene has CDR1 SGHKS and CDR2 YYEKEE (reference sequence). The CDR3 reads CASSYGTSGGSETQYF. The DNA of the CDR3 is TGTGCCAGCAGCTATGGGACTAGCGGGGGGTCGGAGACCCAGTACTTC.

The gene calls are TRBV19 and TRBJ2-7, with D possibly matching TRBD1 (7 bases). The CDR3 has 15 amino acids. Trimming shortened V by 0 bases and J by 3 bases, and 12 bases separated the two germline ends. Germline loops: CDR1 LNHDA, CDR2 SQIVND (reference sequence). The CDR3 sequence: CASSIEAGGIYEQYF. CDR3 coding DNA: TGTGCCAGTAGTATAGAGGCAGGGGGGATCTACGAGCAGTACTTC.

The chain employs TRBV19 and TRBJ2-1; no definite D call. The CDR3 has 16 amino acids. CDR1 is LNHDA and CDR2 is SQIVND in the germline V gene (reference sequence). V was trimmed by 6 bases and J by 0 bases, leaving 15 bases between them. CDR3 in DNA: TGTGCCAGTAGGGCGAGAAGCGCGAGCTCCTACAATGAGCAGTTCTTC. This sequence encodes CASRARSASSYNEQFF.

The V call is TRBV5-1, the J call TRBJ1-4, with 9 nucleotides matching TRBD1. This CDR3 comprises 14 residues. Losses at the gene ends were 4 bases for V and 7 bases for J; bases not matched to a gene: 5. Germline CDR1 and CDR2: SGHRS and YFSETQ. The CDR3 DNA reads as TGCGCCAGCAGCATACAGGGGGCCGGTGAAAAACTGTTTTTT. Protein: CASSIQGAGEKLFF.

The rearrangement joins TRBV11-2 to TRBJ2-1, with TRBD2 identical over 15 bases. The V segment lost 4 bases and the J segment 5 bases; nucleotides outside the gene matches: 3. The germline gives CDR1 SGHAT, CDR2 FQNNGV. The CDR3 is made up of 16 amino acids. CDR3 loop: CASSWGLAGGHNEQFF. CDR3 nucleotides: TGTGCCAGCAGCTGGGGACTAGCGGGGGGACACAATGAGCAGTTCTTC.

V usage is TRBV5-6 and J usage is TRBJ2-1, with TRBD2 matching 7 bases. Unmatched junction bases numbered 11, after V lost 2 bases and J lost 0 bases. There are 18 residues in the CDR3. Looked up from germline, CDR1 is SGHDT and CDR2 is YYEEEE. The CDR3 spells CASSFRSSGFLSYNEQFF. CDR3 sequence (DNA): TGTGCCAGCAGCTTCAGGTCTAGCGGATTCCTCTCCTACAATGAGCAGTTCTTC.

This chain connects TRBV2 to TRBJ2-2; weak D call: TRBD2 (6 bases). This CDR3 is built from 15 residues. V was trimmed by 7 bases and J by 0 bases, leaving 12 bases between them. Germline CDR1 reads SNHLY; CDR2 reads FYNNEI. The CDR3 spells CASTGGTPNTGELFF. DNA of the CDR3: TGTGCCAGCACTGGAGGGACTCCGAACACCGGGGAGCTGTTTTTT.

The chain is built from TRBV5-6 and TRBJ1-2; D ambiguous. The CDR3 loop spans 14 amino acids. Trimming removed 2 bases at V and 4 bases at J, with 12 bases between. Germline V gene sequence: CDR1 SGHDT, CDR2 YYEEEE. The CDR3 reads CASSFSRGPYGYTF. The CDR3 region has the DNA TGTGCCAGCAGCTTCTCCCGAGGGCCCTATGGCTACACCTTC.

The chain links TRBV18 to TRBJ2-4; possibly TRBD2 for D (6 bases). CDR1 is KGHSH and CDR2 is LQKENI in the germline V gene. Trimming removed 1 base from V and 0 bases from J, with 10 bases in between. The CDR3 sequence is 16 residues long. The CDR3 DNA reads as TGTGCCAGCTCACCACGGCGGGAACTAGCCAAAAACATTCAGTACTTC. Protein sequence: CASSPRRELAKNIQYF. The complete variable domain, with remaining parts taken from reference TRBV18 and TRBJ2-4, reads NAGVMQNPRHLVRRRGQEARLRCSPMKGHSHVYWYRQLPEEGLKFMVYLQKENIIDESGMPKERFSAEFPKEGPSILRIQQVVRGDSAAYFCASSPRRELAKNIQYFGAGTRLSVL.

DNA of the CDR3: TGCGCCAGCAGCCAAGACTTTAGCGAAGAGACCCAGTACTTC. Amino acids: CASSQDFSEETQYF. This chain links TRBV4-3 with TRBJ2-5, with D perhaps matching TRBD2 (5 bases). The CDR3 contains 14 residues. The germline gives CDR1 LGHNA, CDR2 YSLEER. Trimming took off 0 bases at V and 3 bases at J, with 8 bases between the two ends.

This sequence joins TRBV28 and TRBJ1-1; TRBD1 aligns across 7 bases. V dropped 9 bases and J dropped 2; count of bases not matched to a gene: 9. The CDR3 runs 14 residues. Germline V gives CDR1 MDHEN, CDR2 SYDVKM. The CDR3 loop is CASKRGHLNTEAFF. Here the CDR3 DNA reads TGTGCCAGTAAAAGGGGGCATTTAAACACTGAAGCTTTCTTT.

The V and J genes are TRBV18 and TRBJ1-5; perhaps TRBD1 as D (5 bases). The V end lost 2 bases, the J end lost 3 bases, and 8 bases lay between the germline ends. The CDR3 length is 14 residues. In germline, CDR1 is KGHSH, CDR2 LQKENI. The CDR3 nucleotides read TGTGCCAGCTCACCATCGACAGACAATCAGCCCCAGCATTTT. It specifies CASSPSTDNQPQHF.

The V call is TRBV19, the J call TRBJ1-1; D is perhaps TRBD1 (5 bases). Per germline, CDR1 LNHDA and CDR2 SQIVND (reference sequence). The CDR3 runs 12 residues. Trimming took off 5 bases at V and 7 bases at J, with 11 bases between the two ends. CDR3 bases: TGTGCCAGTAGTCACCGACAGATTGAAGCTTTCTTT. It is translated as CASSHRQIEAFF. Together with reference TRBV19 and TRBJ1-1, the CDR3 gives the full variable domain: DGGITQSPKYLFRKEGQNVTLSCEQNLNHDAMYWYRQDPGQGLRLIYYSQIVNDFQKGDIAEGYSVSREKKESFPLTVTSAQKNPTAFYLCASSHRQIEAFFGQGTRLTVV.

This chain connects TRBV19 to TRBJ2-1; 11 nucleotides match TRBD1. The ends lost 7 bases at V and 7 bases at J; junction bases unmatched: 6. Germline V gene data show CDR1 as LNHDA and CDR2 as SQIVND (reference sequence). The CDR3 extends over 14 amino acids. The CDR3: CASTRTGGMNEQFF. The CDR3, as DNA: TGTGCCAGTACGAGGACAGGGGGCATGAATGAGCAGTTCTTC.

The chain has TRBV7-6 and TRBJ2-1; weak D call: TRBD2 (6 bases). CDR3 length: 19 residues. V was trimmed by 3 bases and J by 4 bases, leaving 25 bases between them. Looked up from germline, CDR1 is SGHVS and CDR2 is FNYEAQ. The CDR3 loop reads CASSFRGTSPVVSYNEQFF. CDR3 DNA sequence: TGTGCCAGCAGCTTTCGGGGGACTTCCCCTGTTGTGTCTTACAATGAGCAGTTCTTC. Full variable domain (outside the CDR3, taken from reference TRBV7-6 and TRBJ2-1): GAGVSQSPRYKVTKRGQDVALRCDPISGHVSLYWYRQALGQGPEFLTYFNYEAQQDKSGLPNDRFSAERPEGSISTLTIQRTEQRDSAMYRCASSFRGTSPVVSYNEQFFGPGTRLTVL.

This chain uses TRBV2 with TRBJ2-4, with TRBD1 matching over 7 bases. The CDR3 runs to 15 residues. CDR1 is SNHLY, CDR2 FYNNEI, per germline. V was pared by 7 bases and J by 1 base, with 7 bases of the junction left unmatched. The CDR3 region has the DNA TGTGCCAGCAATCCAGGGGGTATGGCCAAAAACATTCAGTACTTC. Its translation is CASNPGGMAKNIQYF.